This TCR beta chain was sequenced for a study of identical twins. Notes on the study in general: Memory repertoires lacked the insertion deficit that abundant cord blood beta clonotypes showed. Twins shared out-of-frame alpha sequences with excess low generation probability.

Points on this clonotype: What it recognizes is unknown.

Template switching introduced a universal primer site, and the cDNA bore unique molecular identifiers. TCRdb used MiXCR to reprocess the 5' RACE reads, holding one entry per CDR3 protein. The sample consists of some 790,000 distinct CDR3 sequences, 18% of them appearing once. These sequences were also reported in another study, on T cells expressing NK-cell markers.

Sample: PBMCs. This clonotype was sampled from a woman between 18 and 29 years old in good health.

The CDR3 nucleotides are TGTGCCAGCAGTTTAGCGGGAGTCAGGCAAGAGACCCAGTACTTC. This encodes CASSLAGVRQETQYF. The rearrangement links TRBV27 to TRBJ2-5, with 7 bases identical to TRBD2. The junction had 5 bases not matched to a gene; V was cut back by 2 bases and J by 2 bases. CDR3 length: 15 residues. Germline CDR1 reads MNHEY; CDR2 reads SMNVEV (reference sequence).